These 13 T cell receptor beta chains were all obtained from the same sample, sequenced in a study of blood T cell repertoires in COVID-19. Sequenced by immunoSEQ multiplex PCR; TCRdb stores in-frame clones only, minus some. Among 50,000 to 55,000 clones, approximately 90% were seen once, and the ten largest hold under 3.5%. Specimen: peripheral blood. The receptor set was obtained from an elderly man with acute or convalescent COVID-19.

CDR3 coding DNA: TGCGCCAGCAGCCCACGGGAGTTGCTAGCGGGGTCCGGGGAGCTGTTTTTT. Its protein product is CASSPRELLAGSGELFF. The chain employs TRBV4-3 and TRBJ2-2, with 9 bases that match TRBD2. Germline V gene data show CDR1 as LGHNA and CDR2 as YSLEER. The CDR3 has 17 residues. The junction had 12 bases not matched to a gene; V was cut back by 4 bases and J by 6 bases.

The chain joins TRBV6-5 to TRBJ2-7, with 7 nucleotides matching TRBD1. The germline V gene encodes CDR1 MNHEY and CDR2 SVGAGI. With V trimmed by 6 bases and J by 1 base, 3 bases remained unmatched. The CDR3 runs 13 residues. CDR3 DNA: TGTGCCAGCAGCCCACAGGGGTCCTACGAGCAGTACTTC. It yields the protein CASSPQGSYEQYF.

This chain links TRBV5-6 with TRBJ1-2; TRBD1 might be the D (5 bases). Germline V gene lookup returns CDR1 SGHDT and CDR2 YYEEEE. Trimming pared 4 bases from V and 3 bases from J, leaving 10 bases between. The CDR3 spans 13 residues. The DNA for the CDR3 is TGTGCCAGCAGCCCGGACATTTACTATGGCTACACCTTC. Its translation is CASSPDIYYGYTF.

The gene calls are TRBV30 and TRBJ2-5; D unresolved. Germline V gene lookup returns CDR1 GTSNPN and CDR2 SVGIG (reference sequence). Trimming took 3 bases from V and 5 from J, leaving 13 bases between them. CDR3 length: 13 residues. The CDR3 loop is CAWSPPWPETQYF. The CDR3 nucleotides are TGTGCCTGGAGCCCACCTTGGCCGGAGACCCAGTACTTC. Based on the CDR3 plus reference TRBV30 and TRBJ2-5, the full variable domain is SQTIHQWPATLVQPVGSPLSLECTVEGTSNPNLYWYRQAAGRGLQLLFYSVGIGQISSEVPQNLSASRPQDRQFILSSKKLLLSDSGFYLCAWSPPWPETQYFGPGTRLLVL.

The V gene is TRBV7-2, the J gene TRBJ2-7, with 7 bases fitting TRBD2. Looked up from germline, CDR1 is SGHTA and CDR2 is FQGNSA. Trimming cost V 2 bases and J 4 bases; bases outside gene matches: 2. The CDR3 sequence is 13 residues long. The CDR3 DNA reads as TGTGCCAGCAGCTTATGGGGAGGGTACGAGCAGTACTTC. This sequence encodes CASSLWGGYEQYF.

This clone has a single count. The J gene is TRBJ2-3, the V gene TRBV2, with D perhaps matching TRBD1 (5 bases). The germline V gene has CDR1 SNHLY and CDR2 FYNNEI. The CDR3 contains 14 residues. The V and J ends lost 7 bases and 0 bases respectively, with 11 bases between them. CDR3 loop: CASTRVRSTDTQYF. The DNA of the CDR3 is TGTGCCAGCACCAGGGTTCGGAGCACAGATACGCAGTATTTT.

This clone is a singleton in its sample. V gene TRBV6-1 combines with J gene TRBJ1-4, with 12 bases aligning to TRBD1. Losses at the gene ends were 4 bases for V and 8 bases for J; bases not matched to a gene: 8. Germline-derived CDR1 and CDR2 are MNHNS and SASEGT. The CDR3 loop spans 16 amino acids. CDR3 coding DNA: TGTGCCAGCAGTGGGGGGACAGGGGGCGCCGAGGAAAAACTGTTTTTT. Translating gives CASSGGTGGAEEKLFF.

This sequence joins TRBV20-1 and TRBJ2-1, with 9 bases matching TRBD2. Germline V lookup: CDR1 DFQATT, CDR2 SNEGSKA (reference sequence). Unmatched junction bases numbered 4, after V lost 3 bases and J lost 4 bases. This CDR3 spans 14 amino acids. The CDR3 protein is CSASQTSGYNEQFF. The CDR3 DNA follows: TGCAGTGCTAGTCAGACTAGCGGATACAATGAGCAGTTCTTC.

The chain employs TRBV6-5 and TRBJ2-3; 9 bases map to TRBD2. This CDR3 region has 15 residues. The V gene end was trimmed by 6 bases and the J gene end by 2 bases; junction bases not matched to a gene: 6. From germline, CDR1 is MNHEY and CDR2 SVGAGI. Here the CDR3 reads CASRETSGYTDTQYF. In DNA, the CDR3 is TGTGCCAGCAGAGAGACTAGCGGATACACAGATACGCAGTATTTT.

The genes are TRBV9 and TRBJ1-2, with D tentatively TRBD1 (5 bases). The CDR3 contains 14 residues. V was shortened by 4 bases and J by 4 bases, with 14 bases between the two germline ends. The germline V gene encodes CDR1 SGDLS and CDR2 YYNGEE. The CDR3 bases are TGTGCCAGCAGCCCAGAGGGGAGGTTCTATGGCTACACCTTC. Protein: CASSPEGRFYGYTF.

J is TRBJ2-3 and V is TRBV2; 13 nucleotides agree with TRBD2. V lost 6 bases to trimming and J lost 6 bases; unmatched junction nucleotides: 6. There are 15 residues in the CDR3. Germline V CDR1 and CDR2: SNHLY, FYNNEI. In DNA, the CDR3 is TGTGCCAGCAGACTACTAGCGGGGGGGGCGGATACGCAGTATTTT. Protein sequence: CASRLLAGGADTQYF.

The V gene is TRBV4-3, the J gene TRBJ1-1; possible D gene TRBD1, 6 bases. Deletions cut 1 base from V and 6 bases from J, with 21 bases between. This CDR3 comprises 17 residues. Per the germline V gene, CDR1 is LGHNA and CDR2 is YSLEER. For the CDR3, the DNA is TGCGCCAGCAGCCAAGTCATGAAACAGGGAGAAGCGGCTGAAGCTTTCTTT. Translation gives CASSQVMKQGEAAEAFF.

The V gene is TRBV6-6, the J gene TRBJ2-2, with 9 bases matching TRBD1. Trimming at V came to 7 bases and at J to 3 bases, leaving 6 bases not matched to a gene. Per the germline V gene, CDR1 is MNHNY and CDR2 is SVGAGI (reference sequence). The CDR3 sequence is 15 residues long. As DNA, the CDR3 is TGTGCCAGCACCCGGCGGACAGGGGACACCGGGGAGCTGTTTTTT. It is translated as CASTRRTGDTGELFF.